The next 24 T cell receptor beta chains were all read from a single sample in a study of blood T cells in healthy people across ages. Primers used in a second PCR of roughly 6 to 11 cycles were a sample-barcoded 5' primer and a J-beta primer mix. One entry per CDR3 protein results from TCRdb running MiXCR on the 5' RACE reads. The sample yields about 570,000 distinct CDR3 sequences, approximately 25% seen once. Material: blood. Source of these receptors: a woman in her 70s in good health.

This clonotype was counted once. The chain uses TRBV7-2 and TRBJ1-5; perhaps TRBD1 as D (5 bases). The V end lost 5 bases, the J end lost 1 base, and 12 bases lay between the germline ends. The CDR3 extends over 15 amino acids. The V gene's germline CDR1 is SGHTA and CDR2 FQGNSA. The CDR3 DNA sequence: TGTGCCAGCAGCCTTTGGGACGGAAGCAATCAGCCCCAGCATTTT. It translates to CASSLWDGSNQPQHF.

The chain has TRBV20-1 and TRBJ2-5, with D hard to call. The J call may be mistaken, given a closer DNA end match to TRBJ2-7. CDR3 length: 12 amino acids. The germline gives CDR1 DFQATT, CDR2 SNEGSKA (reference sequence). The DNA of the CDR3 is TGCAGTGCAGGGATTTACTCCTACGAGCAGTACTTC. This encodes CSAGIYSYEQYF.

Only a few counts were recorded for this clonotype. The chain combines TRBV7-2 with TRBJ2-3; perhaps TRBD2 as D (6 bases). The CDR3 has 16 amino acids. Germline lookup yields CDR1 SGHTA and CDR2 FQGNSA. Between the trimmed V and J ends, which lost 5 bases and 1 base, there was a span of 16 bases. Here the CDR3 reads CASSPQAPSGTDTQYF. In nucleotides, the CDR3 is TGTGCCAGCAGCCCCCAGGCTCCTAGCGGCACAGATACGCAGTATTTT.

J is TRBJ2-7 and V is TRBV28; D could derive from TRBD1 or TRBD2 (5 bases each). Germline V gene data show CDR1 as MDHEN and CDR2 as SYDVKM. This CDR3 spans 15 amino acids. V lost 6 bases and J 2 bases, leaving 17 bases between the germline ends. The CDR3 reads CASSSSGLGAYEQYF. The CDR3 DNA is TGTGCCAGCAGCTCGTCCGGGCTGGGGGCCTACGAGCAGTACTTC.

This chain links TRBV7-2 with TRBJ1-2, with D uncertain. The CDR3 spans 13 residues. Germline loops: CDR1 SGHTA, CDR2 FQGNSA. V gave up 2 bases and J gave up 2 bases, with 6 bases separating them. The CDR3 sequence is CASSLNENYGYTF. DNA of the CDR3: TGTGCCAGCAGCTTAAACGAAAACTATGGCTACACCTTC.

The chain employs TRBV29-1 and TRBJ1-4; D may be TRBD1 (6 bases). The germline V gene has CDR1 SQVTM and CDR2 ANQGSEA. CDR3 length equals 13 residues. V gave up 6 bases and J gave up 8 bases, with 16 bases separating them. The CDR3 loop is CSVTGPSGEKLFF. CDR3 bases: TGCAGCGTGACAGGTCCTTCAGGAGAAAAACTGTTTTTT.

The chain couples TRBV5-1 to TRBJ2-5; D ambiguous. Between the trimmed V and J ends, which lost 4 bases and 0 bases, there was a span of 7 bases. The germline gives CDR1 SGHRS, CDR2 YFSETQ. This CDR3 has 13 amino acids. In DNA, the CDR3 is TGCGCCAGCAGCCAAATGTACCAAGAGACCCAGTACTTC. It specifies CASSQMYQETQYF.

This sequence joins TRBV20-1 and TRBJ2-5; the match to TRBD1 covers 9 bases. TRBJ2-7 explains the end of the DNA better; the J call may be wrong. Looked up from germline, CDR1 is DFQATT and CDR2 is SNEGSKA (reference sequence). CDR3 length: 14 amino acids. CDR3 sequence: CSASGTGSSYEQYF. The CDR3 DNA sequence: TGCAGTGCTAGCGGGACAGGGAGCTCCTACGAGCAGTACTTC.

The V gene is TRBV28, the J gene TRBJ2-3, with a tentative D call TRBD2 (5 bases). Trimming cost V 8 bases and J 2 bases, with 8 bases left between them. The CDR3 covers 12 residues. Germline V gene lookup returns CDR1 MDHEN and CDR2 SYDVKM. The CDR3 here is CASYGNTDTQYF. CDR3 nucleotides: TGTGCCAGCTACGGGAACACAGATACGCAGTATTTT.

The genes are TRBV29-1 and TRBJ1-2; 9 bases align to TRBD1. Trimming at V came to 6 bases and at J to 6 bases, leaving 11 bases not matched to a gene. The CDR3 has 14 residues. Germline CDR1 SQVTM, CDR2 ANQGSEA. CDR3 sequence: CSVAQGASKNGYTF. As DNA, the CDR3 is TGCAGCGTCGCACAGGGGGCTTCGAAAAATGGCTACACCTTC.

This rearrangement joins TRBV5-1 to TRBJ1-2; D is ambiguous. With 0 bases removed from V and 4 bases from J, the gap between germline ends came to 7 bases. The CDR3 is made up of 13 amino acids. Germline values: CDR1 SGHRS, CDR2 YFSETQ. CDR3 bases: TGCGCCAGCAGCTTGGGGGAAACCTATGGCTACACCTTC. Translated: CASSLGETYGYTF.

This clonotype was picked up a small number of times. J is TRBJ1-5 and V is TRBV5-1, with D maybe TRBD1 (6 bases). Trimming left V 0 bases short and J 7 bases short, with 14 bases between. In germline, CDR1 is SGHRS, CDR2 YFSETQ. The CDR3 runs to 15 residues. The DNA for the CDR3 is TGCGCCAGCAGCTTGGCAGGGGATGGAAGACAGCCCCAGCATTTT. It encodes CASSLAGDGRQPQHF.

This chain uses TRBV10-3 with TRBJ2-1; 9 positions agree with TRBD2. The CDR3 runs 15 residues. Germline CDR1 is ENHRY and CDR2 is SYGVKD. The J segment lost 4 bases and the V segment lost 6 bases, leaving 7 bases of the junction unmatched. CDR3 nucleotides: TGTGCCATCAGCGGGGGACTAGCCCTATACAATGAGCAGTTCTTC. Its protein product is CAISGGLALYNEQFF.

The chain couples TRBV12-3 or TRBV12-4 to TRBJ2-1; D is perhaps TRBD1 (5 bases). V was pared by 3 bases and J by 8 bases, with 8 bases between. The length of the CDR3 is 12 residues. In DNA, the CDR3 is TGTGCCAGCAGTTTTGGACAAGATGAGCAGTTCTTC. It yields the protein CASSFGQDEQFF.

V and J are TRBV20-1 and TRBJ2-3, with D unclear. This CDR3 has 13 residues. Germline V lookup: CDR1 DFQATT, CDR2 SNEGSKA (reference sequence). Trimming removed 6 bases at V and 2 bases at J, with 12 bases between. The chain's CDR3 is CSADGRPTDTQYF. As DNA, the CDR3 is TGCAGTGCAGACGGGCGCCCCACAGATACGCAGTATTTT.

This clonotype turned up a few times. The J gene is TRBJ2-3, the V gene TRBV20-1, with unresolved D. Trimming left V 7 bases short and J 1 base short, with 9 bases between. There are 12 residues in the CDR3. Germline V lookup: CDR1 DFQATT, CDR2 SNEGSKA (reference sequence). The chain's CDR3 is CSGGLGTDTQYF. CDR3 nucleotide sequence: TGCAGTGGCGGCCTTGGCACAGATACGCAGTATTTT.

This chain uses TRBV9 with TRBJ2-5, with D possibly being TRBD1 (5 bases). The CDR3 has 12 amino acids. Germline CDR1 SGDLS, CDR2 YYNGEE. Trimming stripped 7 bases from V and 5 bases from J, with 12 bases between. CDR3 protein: CASRRSGETQYF. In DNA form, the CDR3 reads TGTGCCAGCCGCAGGTCAGGGGAGACCCAGTACTTC.

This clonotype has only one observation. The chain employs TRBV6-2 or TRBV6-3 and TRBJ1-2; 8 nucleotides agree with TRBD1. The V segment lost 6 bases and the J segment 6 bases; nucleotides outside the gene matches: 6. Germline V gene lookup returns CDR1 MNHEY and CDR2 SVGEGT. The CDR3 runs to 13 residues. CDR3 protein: CASRRTGSDGYTF. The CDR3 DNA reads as TGTGCCAGCAGGCGGACAGGGTCTGATGGCTACACCTTC.

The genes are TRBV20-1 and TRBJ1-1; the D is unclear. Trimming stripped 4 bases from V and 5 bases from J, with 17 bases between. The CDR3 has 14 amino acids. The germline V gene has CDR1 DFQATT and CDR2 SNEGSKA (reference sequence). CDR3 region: CSAKACVGWTEAFF. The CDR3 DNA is TGCAGTGCTAAAGCATGCGTGGGGTGGACTGAAGCTTTCTTT.

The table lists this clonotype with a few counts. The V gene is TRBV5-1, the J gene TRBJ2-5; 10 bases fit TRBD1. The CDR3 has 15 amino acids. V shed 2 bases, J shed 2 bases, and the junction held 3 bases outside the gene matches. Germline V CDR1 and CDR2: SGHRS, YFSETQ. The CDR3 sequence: CASSFLGQGQETQYF. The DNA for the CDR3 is TGCGCCAGCAGCTTCTTGGGACAGGGGCAAGAGACCCAGTACTTC.

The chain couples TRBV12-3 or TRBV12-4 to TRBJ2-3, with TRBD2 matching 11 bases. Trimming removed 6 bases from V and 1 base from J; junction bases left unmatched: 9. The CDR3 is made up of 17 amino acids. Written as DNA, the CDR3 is TGTGCCAGCAGCTATGGACTAGCGGGTGCACGCACAGATACGCAGTATTTT. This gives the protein CASSYGLAGARTDTQYF.

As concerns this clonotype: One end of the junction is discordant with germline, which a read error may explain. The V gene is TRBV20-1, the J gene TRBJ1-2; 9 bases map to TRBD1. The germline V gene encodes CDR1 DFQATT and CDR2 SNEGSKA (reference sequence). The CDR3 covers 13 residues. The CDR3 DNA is TGCAGTGCTGACGGGACAGGGTCTTTTGGCTATACCTTC. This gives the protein CSADGTGSFGYTF.

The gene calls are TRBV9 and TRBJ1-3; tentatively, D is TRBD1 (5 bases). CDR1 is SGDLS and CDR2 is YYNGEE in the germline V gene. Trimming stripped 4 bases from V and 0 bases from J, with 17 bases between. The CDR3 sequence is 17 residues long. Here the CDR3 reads CASSPSFSDSSGNTIYF. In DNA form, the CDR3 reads TGTGCCAGCAGCCCGAGCTTCTCTGACAGCTCTGGAAACACCATATATTTT.

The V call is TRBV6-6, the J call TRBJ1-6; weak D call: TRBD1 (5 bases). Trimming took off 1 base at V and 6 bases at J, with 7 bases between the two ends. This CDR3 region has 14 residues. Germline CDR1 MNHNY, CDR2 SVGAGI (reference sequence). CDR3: CASSYWDRNSPLHF. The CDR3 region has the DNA TGTGCCAGCAGTTACTGGGACCGTAATTCACCCCTCCACTTT.